The 22 T cell receptor beta chains below all came from one sample that was sequenced in a study of cytomegalovirus exposure and HLA in healthy donors. Both 60 Vbeta primers and 13 Jbeta primers went into the PCR. TCRdb keeps only in-frame clones here, not all; method: immunoSEQ multiplex PCR. The sample consists of some 200,000 clones, roughly 76% of them appearing once. Material: PBMCs. The receptors shown here come from a man aged 35-49 years in good health and CMV-seropositive.

The gene calls are TRBV5-1 and TRBJ2-2; D not resolved. Trimming took 0 bases from V and 1 from J, leaving 4 bases between them. Germline V gene sequence: CDR1 SGHRS, CDR2 YFSETQ. The CDR3 contains 14 residues. The CDR3 sequence: CASSLGMNTGELFF. The CDR3 DNA follows: TGCGCCAGCAGCTTGGGTATGAACACCGGGGAGCTGTTTTTT.

This clone was recorded a few times. J is TRBJ2-6 and V is TRBV5-1, with TRBD2 as a possible D gene (5 bases). The CDR3 contains 17 residues. V lost 3 bases to trimming and J lost 0 bases, with 13 bases between them. CDR1 and CDR2 from the germline V gene are SGHRS and YFSETQ. The CDR3 sequence is CASSYTSRLSGANVLTF. The CDR3 DNA is TGCGCCAGCAGCTACACTAGTCGACTCTCTGGGGCCAACGTCCTGACTTTC.

The chain employs TRBV6-6 and TRBJ1-1; 9 bases line up with TRBD1. Germline-derived CDR1 and CDR2 are MNHNY and SVGAGI (reference sequence). There are 13 residues in the CDR3. Trimming at V came to 6 bases and at J to 4 bases, leaving 3 bases not matched to a gene. In DNA, the CDR3 is TGTGCCAGCAGATCGACAGGGGGCACTGAAGCTTTCTTT. This encodes CASRSTGGTEAFF.

A note on this clone: At one boundary the junction diverges from the germline segment, which might be a read error. The chain couples TRBV5-1 to TRBJ1-1; 9 bases fit TRBD1. Germline lookup yields CDR1 SGHRS and CDR2 YFSETQ. The CDR3 runs to 14 residues. The CDR3 is CASGLTGGSTEAFF. The CDR3 DNA reads TGCGCCAGCGGCTTGACAGGGGGAAGTACTGAAGCTTTCTTT.

This clone was picked up a small number of times. As DNA, the CDR3 is TGTGCCAGCCATAGCTCCTACGAGCAGTACTTC. This encodes CASHSSYEQYF. The chain links TRBV28 to TRBJ2-7; no definite D call. Looked up from germline, CDR1 is MDHEN and CDR2 is SYDVKM. V was pared by 8 bases and J by 0 bases, with 5 bases between. The CDR3 is 11 amino acids.

This clone has just one count. The V call is TRBV9, the J call TRBJ1-5; 9 bases match TRBD1. Germline CDR1 and CDR2: SGDLS and YYNGEE. The CDR3 runs to 17 residues. Losses at the gene ends were 4 bases for V and 9 bases for J; bases not matched to a gene: 17. CDR3 sequence: CASSPQPGQGTTGPQHF. Here the CDR3 DNA reads TGTGCCAGCAGCCCCCAACCGGGACAGGGCACCACAGGGCCCCAGCATTTT.

V gene TRBV5-1 combines with J gene TRBJ2-7, with TRBD1 matching over 10 bases. This CDR3 contains 14 residues. The V gene's germline CDR1 is SGHRS and CDR2 YFSETQ. V was pared by 6 bases and J by 5 bases, with 8 bases of the junction left unmatched. The CDR3 reads CASTPGQGGDEQYF. CDR3 bases: TGCGCCAGCACCCCCGGACAGGGGGGCGACGAGCAGTACTTC.

The V gene is TRBV5-4, the J gene TRBJ2-4; 15 nucleotides line up with TRBD2. CDR1 is SGHNT, CDR2 YYREEE, per germline (reference sequence). This CDR3 region has 18 residues. V lost 4 bases, J lost 1 base, and 6 bases stayed unmatched. The CDR3 region is CASSEGLAGGGAKNIQYF. In DNA, the CDR3 is TGTGCCAGCAGCGAGGGACTAGCGGGGGGCGGGGCCAAAAACATTCAGTACTTC.

The gene calls are TRBV9 and TRBJ2-3; 8 bases align to TRBD2. The CDR3 is 22 residues long. The V gene end was trimmed by 0 bases and the J gene end by 5 bases; junction bases not matched to a gene: 26. Germline V gene data show CDR1 as SGDLS and CDR2 as YYNGEE. The CDR3 bases are TGTGCCAGCAGCGTAGCTTCCCCCGGGGGTGGCGTCGGGGGGGCTTTAGGAGATACGCAGTATTTT. Protein: CASSVASPGGGVGGALGDTQYF.

The chain couples TRBV6-5 to TRBJ2-7; TRBD1 might be the D (5 bases). Germline CDR1 reads MNHEY; CDR2 reads SVGAGI. The CDR3 runs to 14 residues. The V gene lost 1 base and the J gene lost 6 bases, with 13 bases spanning the gap. CDR3 in DNA: TGTGCCAGCAGTTACTTTGCAGGGTCGGGCGAGCAGTACTTC. Translating gives CASSYFAGSGEQYF.

J is TRBJ2-1 and V is TRBV19; 12 bases are a match to TRBD2. The CDR3 contains 16 residues. From germline, CDR1 is LNHDA and CDR2 SQIVND (reference sequence). V trimming: 5 bases; J trimming: 3 bases; junction bases outside the gene matches: 5. CDR3 loop: CASSLLAGGNYNEQFF. In nucleotides, the CDR3 is TGTGCCAGTAGTTTACTAGCGGGGGGAAACTACAATGAGCAGTTCTTC.

This chain joins TRBV5-1 and TRBJ1-2, with 10 positions matching TRBD1. Germline CDR1 reads SGHRS; CDR2 reads YFSETQ. Trimming at V came to 3 bases and at J to 5 bases, leaving 7 bases not matched to a gene. The CDR3 covers 15 residues. CDR3 nucleotides: TGCGCCAGCAGCTCTAGGGACAGGGGAGGTTATGGCTACACCTTC. This codes for CASSSRDRGGYGYTF.

V usage is TRBV4-3 and J usage is TRBJ2-2; 8 nucleotides match TRBD2. J lost 4 bases, V lost 0 bases, and 7 bases had no gene match. The CDR3 covers 17 residues. Germline CDR1 LGHNA, CDR2 YSLEER. In DNA, the CDR3 is TGCGCCAGCAGCCAAGAGGTGGTAGCGGGGTTCACCGGGGAGCTGTTTTTT. This gives the protein CASSQEVVAGFTGELFF.

The V and J genes are TRBV12-1 and TRBJ1-4; the table's D call, TRBD1, has no DNA check behind it. TRBV12-1 is a documented pseudogene. There are 13 residues in the CDR3. The chain's CDR3 is CASSPKNPGQEIF. The CDR3 nucleotides read TGTGCCAGCAGCCCCAAGAACCCGGGACAGGAGATTTTT.

V and J are TRBV2 and TRBJ1-6, with no clear D. The length of the CDR3 is 15 residues. Deletions cut 5 bases from V and 4 bases from J, with 12 bases between. From germline, CDR1 is SNHLY and CDR2 FYNNEI. The CDR3: CASSSTGSYNSPLHF. CDR3 coding DNA: TGTGCCAGCAGTTCGACGGGATCGTATAATTCACCCCTCCACTTT.

The V gene is TRBV18, the J gene TRBJ1-2, with D possibly TRBD1 on 5 matching bases. Germline lookup yields CDR1 KGHSH and CDR2 LQKENI. Trimming removed 2 bases from V and 6 bases from J, with 13 bases in between. This CDR3 has 14 residues. CDR3 in amino acids: CASSPSRGGDGYTF. The CDR3 DNA sequence: TGTGCCAGCTCACCAAGTAGGGGCGGCGATGGCTACACCTTC.

V and J are TRBV7-2 and TRBJ2-7; the D gene is possibly TRBD2 (5 bases). Between the trimmed V and J ends, which lost 1 base and 3 bases, there was a span of 10 bases. This CDR3 contains 14 residues. Germline V lookup: CDR1 SGHTA, CDR2 FQGNSA. The CDR3 loop reads CASSLVVGLYEQYF. The CDR3 nucleotides are TGTGCCAGCAGCTTAGTTGTTGGACTCTACGAGCAGTACTTC. Looking up the rest from reference TRBV7-2 and TRBJ2-7 gives the full variable domain: GAGVSQSPSNKVTEKGKDVELRCDPISGHTALYWYRQSLGQGLEFLIYFQGNSAPDKSGLPSDRFSAERTGGSVSTLTIQRTQQEDSAVYLCASSLVVGLYEQYFGPGTRLTVT.

V usage is TRBV7-2 and J usage is TRBJ2-3; TRBD1 might be the D (6 bases). The CDR3 length is 14 residues. Germline-derived CDR1 and CDR2 are SGHTA and FQGNSA. Trimming cost V 5 bases and J 1 base, with 10 bases left between them. CDR3 loop: CASSRDTGTDTQYF. CDR3 nucleotide sequence: TGTGCCAGCAGCAGGGACACCGGCACAGATACGCAGTATTTT.

A word on this clone: Other nucleotide sequences from this sample produce the same CDR3. This sequence joins TRBV27 and TRBJ2-7; 11 bases map to TRBD2. There are 14 residues in the CDR3. Germline trimming cut 4 bases from V and 5 bases from J; bases unmatched to any gene: 4. CDR1 and CDR2 from the germline V gene are MNHEY and SMNVEV (reference sequence). The DNA for the CDR3 is TGTGCCAGCAGTTCTCCGGGACTAGCGGACGAGCAGTACTTC. This codes for CASSSPGLADEQYF.

CDR3 in amino acids: CASAPGLARRTDTQYF. CDR3 DNA: TGTGCCAGTGCCCCGGGACTAGCTAGACGCACAGATACGCAGTATTTT. This chain uses TRBV19 with TRBJ2-3, with 9 bases matching TRBD2. Germline V gives CDR1 LNHDA, CDR2 SQIVND (reference sequence). This CDR3 comprises 16 residues. With V trimmed by 8 bases and J by 1 base, 10 bases remained unmatched. The whole variable domain, remainder taken from reference TRBV19 and TRBJ2-3, is DGGITQSPKYLFRKEGQNVTLSCEQNLNHDAMYWYRQDPGQGLRLIYYSQIVNDFQKGDIAEGYSVSREKKESFPLTVTSAQKNPTAFYLCASAPGLARRTDTQYFGPGTRLTVL.

J is TRBJ2-7 and V is TRBV9; perhaps TRBD1 as D (6 bases). The V gene lost 2 bases and the J gene lost 6 bases, with 15 bases spanning the gap. The germline V gene encodes CDR1 SGDLS and CDR2 YYNGEE. The CDR3 has 14 residues. CDR3 loop: CASSVRDRPLEQYF. The DNA of the CDR3 is TGTGCCAGCAGCGTTCGAGACAGGCCTCTCGAGCAGTACTTC.

The chain is built from TRBV7-3 and TRBJ2-1; D perhaps matches TRBD2 (6 bases). Germline CDR1 reads SGHTA; CDR2 reads FQGTGA. This CDR3 comprises 14 residues. Trimming shortened V by 2 bases and J by 6 bases, and 11 bases separated the two germline ends. CDR3 region: CASSLGGLSNEQFF. For the CDR3, the DNA is TGTGCCAGCAGCTTAGGGGGACTGTCCAATGAGCAGTTCTTC.